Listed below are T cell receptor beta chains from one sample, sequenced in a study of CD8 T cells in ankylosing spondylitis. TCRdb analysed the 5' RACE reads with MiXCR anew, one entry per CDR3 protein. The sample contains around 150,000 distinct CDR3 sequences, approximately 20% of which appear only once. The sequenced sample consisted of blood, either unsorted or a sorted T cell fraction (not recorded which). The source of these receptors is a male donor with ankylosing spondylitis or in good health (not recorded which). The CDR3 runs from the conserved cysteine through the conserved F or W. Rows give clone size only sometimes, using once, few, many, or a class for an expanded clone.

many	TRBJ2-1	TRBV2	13	CASGLAGGVEQFF
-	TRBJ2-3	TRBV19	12	CASSSGPDTQYF
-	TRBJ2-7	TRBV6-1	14	CACLRTSGTYEQYF
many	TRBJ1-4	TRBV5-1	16	CASRKDPFGGNEKLFF
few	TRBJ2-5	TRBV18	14	CASSPPGQQETQYF
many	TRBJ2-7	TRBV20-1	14	CSASSSGRAYEQYF
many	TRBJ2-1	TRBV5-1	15	CASSQGLAGNNEQFF
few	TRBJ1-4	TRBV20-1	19	CSARPLPGKGSGSNEKLFF
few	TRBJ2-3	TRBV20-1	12	CSATQERISQYF
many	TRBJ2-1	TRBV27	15	CASSPLAGLGNEQFF
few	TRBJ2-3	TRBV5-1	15	CASSLRGRAGDTQYF
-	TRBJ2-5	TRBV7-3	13	CASSLTTQETQYF
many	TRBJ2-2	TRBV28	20	CASSFPSGQGSPVATGELFF
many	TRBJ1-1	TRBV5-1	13	CASSFLGTTEAFF
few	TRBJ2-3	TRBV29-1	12	CSVVRARGTQYF
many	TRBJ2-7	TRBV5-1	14	CASSAGQGPHEQYF
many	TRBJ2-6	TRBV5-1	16	CASSPTGSSGANVLTF
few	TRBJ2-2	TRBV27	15	CASSLYHPWSGELFF
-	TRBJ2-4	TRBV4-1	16	CASSQVGTVAKNIQYF
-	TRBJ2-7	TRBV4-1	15	CASSLNPRSFYEQYF
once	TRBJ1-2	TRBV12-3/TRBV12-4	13	CASSQQRANGYTF
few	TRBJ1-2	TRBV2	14	CASRRTGGNGGYTF
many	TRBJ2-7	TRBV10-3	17	CAISEMQGYYWGYEQYF
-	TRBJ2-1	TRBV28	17	CASSPPWLAGGDNEQFF